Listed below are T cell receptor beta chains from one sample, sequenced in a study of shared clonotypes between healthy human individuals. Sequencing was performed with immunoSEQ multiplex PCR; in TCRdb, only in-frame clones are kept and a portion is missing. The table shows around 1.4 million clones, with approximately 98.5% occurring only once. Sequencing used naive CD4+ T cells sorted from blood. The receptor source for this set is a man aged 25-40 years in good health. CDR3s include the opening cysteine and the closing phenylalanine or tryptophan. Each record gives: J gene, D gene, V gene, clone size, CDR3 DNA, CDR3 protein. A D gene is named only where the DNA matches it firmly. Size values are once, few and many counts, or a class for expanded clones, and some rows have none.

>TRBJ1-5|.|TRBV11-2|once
TGTGCCAGCAGCTTAGAACGAGGGCCCCAGCATTTT
CASSLERGPQHF
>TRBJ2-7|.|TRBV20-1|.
TGCAGTGCTAGGAGCTCTAGCGAGCAGTACTTC
CSARSSSEQYF
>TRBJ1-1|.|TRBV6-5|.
TGTGCCAGCTGGCTGGTAGGTGAAGCTTTCTTT
CASWLVGEAFF
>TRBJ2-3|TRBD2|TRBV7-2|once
TGTGCCAGCAGCTTAGGACTAGCGGTCGTGACCCTAGATACGCAGTATTTT
CASSLGLAVVTLDTQYF
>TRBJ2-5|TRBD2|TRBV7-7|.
TGTGCCAGCAGCTCTAAAGCGGGAGCGGGGGTAGGAGAGACCCAGTACTTC
CASSSKAGAGVGETQYF
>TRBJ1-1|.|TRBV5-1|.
TGCGCCAGCAGCTTGGCGTTTGGGTGGGAAGCAATGAACACTGAAGCTTTCTTT
CASSLAFGWEAMNTEAFF
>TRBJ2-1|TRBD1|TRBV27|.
TGTGCCAGCAGTTTAAGGGCAGGCGGGACAGGGTTCCATGAGCAGTTCTTC
CASSLRAGGTGFHEQFF
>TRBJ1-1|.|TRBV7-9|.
TGTGCCAGCAGCTTAGGATCCGGGAACACTGAAGCTTTCTTT
CASSLGSGNTEAFF
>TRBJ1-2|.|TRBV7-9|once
TGTGCCAGCAGCTTTTCAGACAGAGCTAACTATGGCTACACCTTC
CASSFSDRANYGYTF
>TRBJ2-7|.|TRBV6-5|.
TGTGCCAGCACCCGGGACCTAGCCTACGAGCAGTACTTC
CASTRDLAYEQYF
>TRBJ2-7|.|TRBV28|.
TGTGCCAGCGTCGATAGCGGTGGCTCCTACGAGCAGTACTTC
CASVDSGGSYEQYF
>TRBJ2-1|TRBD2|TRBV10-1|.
TGCGCCAGCAGTGCCGGAGGACTAGCGGGAGTTCCATGGTCCTACAATGAGCAGTTCTTC
CASSAGGLAGVPWSYNEQFF
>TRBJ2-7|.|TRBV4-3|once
TGCGCCAGCAGCCAAGACTACACCTGGGAGCAGTACTTC
CASSQDYTWEQYF
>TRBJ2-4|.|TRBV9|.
TGTGCCAGCAGCGCCAACTTAGCCAAAAACATTCAGTACTTC
CASSANLAKNIQYF
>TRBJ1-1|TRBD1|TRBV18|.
TGTGCCAGCTCACATAGGACAGGGGGATCGAACACTGAAGCTTTCTTT
CASSHRTGGSNTEAFF
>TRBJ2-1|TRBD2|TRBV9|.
TGTGCCAGCAGCGTAGACGAGGGCAGCGGACTAGCGGGAGGCAATGAGCAGTTCTTC
CASSVDEGSGLAGGNEQFF
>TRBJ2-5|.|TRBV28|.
TGTGCCAGCACCCTGGGCTTAATGTTGGGAGAGTCCCCAGAGACCCAGTACTTC
CASTLGLMLGESPETQYF
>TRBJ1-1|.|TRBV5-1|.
TGCGCCAGCAGCTTGGGGGCAGGGGTGAACACTGAAGCTTTCTTT
CASSLGAGVNTEAFF
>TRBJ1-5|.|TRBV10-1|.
TGCGCCAGCAGTGAGACAGGCCAGCCCCAGCATTTT
CASSETGQPQHF
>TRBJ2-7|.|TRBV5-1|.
TGCGCCAGCAGCTTGGCGGGATTCTCCTACGAGCAGTACTTC
CASSLAGFSYEQYF
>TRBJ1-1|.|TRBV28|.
TGTGCCAGCGTTGACAGATTGCTGTTAGGCACTGAAGCTTTCTTT
CASVDRLLLGTEAFF
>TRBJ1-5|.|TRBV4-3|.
TGCGCCAGCAGCCAGGGGGCAGGCAATCAGCCCCAGCATTTT
CASSQGAGNQPQHF